This T cell receptor (beta chain) was retrieved from a study of blood T cell repertoires in COVID-19. CDR3 size: 13 residues. V trimming: 5 bases; J trimming: 3 bases; junction bases outside the gene matches: 2. Germline CDR1 SQVTM, CDR2 ANQGSEA. TCRdb keeps only in-frame clones here, not all; method: immunoSEQ multiplex PCR. The sample includes about 190,000 clones, over 75% of them seen just once. The material sequenced was peripheral blood. The source is a woman aged 45-65 years with acute or convalescent COVID-19. The chain recombines TRBV29-1 with TRBJ2-7; 12 bases fit TRBD2. The chain's CDR3 is CSVRTSGVYEQYF. The CDR3 DNA is TGCAGCGTTCGGACTAGCGGGGTCTACGAGCAGTACTTC.